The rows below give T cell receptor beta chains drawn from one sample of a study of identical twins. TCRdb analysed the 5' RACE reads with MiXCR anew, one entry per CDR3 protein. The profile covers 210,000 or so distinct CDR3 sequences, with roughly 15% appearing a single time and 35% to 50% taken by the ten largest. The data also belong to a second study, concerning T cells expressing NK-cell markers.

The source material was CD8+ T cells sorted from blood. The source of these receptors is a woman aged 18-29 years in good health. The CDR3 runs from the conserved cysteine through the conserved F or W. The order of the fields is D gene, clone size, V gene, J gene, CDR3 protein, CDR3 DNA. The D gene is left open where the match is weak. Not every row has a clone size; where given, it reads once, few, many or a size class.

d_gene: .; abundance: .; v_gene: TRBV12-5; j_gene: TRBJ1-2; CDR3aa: CASGQGGYGYTF; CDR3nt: TGTGCTAGTGGCCAAGGGGGCTATGGCTACACCTTC
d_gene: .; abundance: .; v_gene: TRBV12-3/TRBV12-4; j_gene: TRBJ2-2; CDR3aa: CASRNINTGELFF; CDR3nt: TGTGCCAGCCGGAACATAAACACCGGGGAGCTGTTTTTT
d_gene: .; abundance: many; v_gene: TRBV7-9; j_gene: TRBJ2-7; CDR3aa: CASSLWDYEQYF; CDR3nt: TGTGCCAGCAGCTTATGGGACTACGAGCAGTACTTC
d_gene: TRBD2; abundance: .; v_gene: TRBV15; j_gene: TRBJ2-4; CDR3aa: CATSRELTGLAPDGAENIQYF; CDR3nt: TGTGCCACCAGCAGAGAACTTACGGGACTAGCGCCCGACGGAGCCGAAAACATTCAGTACTTC
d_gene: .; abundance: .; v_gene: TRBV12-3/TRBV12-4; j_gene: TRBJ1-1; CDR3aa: CASRIVMNTEAFF; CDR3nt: TGTGCCAGCAGAATAGTGATGAACACTGAAGCTTTCTTT
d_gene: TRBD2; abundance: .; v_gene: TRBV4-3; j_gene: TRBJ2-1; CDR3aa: CASSQDPHFGSGSAEQFF; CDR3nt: TGCGCCAGCAGCCAAGATCCCCACTTTGGTAGCGGGAGCGCTGAGCAGTTCTTC
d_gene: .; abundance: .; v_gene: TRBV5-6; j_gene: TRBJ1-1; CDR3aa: CASSSGHLNTEAFF; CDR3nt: TGTGCCAGCAGCTCCGGACATCTGAACACTGAAGCTTTCTTT
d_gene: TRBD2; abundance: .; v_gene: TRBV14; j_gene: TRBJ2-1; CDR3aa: CASSPSAGEQFF; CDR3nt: TGTGCCAGCAGCCCGTCAGCGGGGGAGCAGTTCTTC
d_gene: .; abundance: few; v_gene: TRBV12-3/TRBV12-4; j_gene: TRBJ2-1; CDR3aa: CASSLLGMNEQFF; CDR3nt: TGTGCCAGCAGTTTACTGGGGATGAATGAGCAGTTCTTC
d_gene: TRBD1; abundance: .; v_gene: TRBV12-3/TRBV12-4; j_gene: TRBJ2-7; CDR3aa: CASSLGQDSYEQYF; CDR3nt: TGTGCCAGCAGTTTGGGACAGGACAGCTACGAGCAGTACTTC
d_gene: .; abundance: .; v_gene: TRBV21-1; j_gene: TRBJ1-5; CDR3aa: CASSKSASERSNQPQHF; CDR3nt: TGTGCCAGCAGCAAATCGGCCAGCGAGAGGAGCAATCAGCCCCAGCATTTT
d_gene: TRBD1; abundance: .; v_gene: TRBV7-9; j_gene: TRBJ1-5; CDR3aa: CASSHPGDRGYQPQHF; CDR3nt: TGTGCCAGCAGCCACCCCGGGGACAGGGGTTATCAGCCCCAGCATTTT
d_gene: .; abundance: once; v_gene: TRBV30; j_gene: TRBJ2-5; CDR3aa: CAWETGAPFQATQYF; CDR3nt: TGTGCCTGGGAGACCGGCGCGCCCTTCCAAGCGACCCAGTACTTC
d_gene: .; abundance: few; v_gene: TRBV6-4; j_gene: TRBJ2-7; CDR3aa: CALKGPGRRFYEQYF; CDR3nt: TGTGCCCTCAAGGGCCCGGGGCGGAGGTTTTACGAGCAGTACTTC
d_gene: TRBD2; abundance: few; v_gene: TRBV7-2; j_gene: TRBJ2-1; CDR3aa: CASSSRTSGAYNEQFF; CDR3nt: TGTGCCAGCAGCTCGCGGACTAGCGGGGCATACAATGAGCAGTTCTTC
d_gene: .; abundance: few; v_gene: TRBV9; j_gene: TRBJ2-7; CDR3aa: CASSEGGLNSYEQYF; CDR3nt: TGTGCCAGCAGCGAGGGGGGGCTTAACTCCTACGAGCAGTACTTC
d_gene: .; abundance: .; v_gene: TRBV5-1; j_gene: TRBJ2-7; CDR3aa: CASSSSVVEQYF; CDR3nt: TGCGCCAGCAGCTCATCCGTGGTCGAGCAGTACTTC
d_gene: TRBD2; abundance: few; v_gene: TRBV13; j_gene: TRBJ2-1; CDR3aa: CASNGEGNEQFF; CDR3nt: TGTGCCAGCAACGGGGAGGGGAATGAGCAGTTCTTC
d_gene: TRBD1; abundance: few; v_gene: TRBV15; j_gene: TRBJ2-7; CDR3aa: CATSRDKGTDYEQYF; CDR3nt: TGTGCCACCAGCAGAGATAAAGGGACAGACTACGAGCAGTACTTC
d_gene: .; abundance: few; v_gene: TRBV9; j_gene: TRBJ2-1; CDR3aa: CASSPGTVSYNEQFF; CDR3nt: TGTGCCAGCAGCCCTGGGACTGTCTCCTACAATGAGCAGTTCTTC
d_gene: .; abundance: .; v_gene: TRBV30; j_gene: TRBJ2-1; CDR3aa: CAWSVRGSSYNEQFF; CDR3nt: TGTGCCTGGAGTGTACGCGGAAGCTCCTACAATGAGCAGTTCTTC
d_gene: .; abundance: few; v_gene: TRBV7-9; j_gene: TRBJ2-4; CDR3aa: CASSPQSQGNIQYF; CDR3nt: TGTGCCAGCAGCCCCCAATCACAGGGAAACATTCAGTACTTC
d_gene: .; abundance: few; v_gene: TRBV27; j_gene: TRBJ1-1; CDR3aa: CASSSWTEAFF; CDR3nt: TGTGCCAGCTCGAGCTGGACTGAAGCTTTCTTT
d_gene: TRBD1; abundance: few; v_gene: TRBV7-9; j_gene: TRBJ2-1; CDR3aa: CASSPPQGVDEQFF; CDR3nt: TGTGCCAGCAGTCCACCCCAGGGGGTTGATGAGCAGTTCTTC
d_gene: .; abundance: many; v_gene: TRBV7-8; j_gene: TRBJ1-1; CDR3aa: CASSSREGWAFF; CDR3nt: TGTGCCAGCAGCTCTCGGGAGGGTTGGGCTTTCTTT
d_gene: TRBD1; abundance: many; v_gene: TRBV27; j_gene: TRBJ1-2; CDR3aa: CASGTGTGGGYGYTF; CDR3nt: TGTGCCAGCGGCACCGGGACAGGGGGCGGCTATGGCTACACCTTC
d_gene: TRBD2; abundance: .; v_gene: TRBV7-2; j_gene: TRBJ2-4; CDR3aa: CASSLATSGRAKNIQYF; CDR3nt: TGTGCCAGCAGCTTAGCGACTAGCGGGAGGGCCAAAAACATTCAGTACTTC
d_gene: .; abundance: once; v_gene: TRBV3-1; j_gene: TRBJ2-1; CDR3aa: CASSPVMSEPYNEQFF; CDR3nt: TGTGCCAGCAGCCCTGTCATGAGCGAACCTTACAATGAGCAGTTCTTC
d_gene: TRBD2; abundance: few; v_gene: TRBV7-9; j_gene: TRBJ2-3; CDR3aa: CASSPGTSGVVTDTQYF; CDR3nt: TGTGCCAGCAGTCCCGGGACTAGCGGGGTCGTCACAGATACGCAGTATTTT
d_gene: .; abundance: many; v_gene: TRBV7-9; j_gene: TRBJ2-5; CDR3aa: CASSPPRSLQETQYF; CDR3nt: TGTGCCAGCAGCCCCCCCAGGAGCCTACAAGAGACCCAGTACTTC
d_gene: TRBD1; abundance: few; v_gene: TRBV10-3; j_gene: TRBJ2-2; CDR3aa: CAISLLRDRDTGELFF; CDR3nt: TGTGCCATCAGCCTACTCCGGGACAGGGACACCGGGGAGCTGTTTTTT
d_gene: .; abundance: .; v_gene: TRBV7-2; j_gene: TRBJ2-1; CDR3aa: CASSPPGGGPNEQFF; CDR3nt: TGTGCCAGCAGCCCCCCTGGCGGAGGGCCCAATGAGCAGTTCTTC
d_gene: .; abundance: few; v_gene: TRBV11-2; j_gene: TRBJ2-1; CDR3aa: CASSLDKRLYNDQFF; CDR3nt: TGTGCCAGCAGCTTAGATAAGCGACTCTACAATGACCAGTTCTTC
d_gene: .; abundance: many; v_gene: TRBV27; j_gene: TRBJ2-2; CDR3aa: CASSLGATGELFF; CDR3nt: TGTGCCAGCAGTTTAGGGGCCACCGGGGAGCTGTTTTTT
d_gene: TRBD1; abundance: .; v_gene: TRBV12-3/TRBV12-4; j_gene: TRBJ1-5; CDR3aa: CASSLLGQGDQPQHF; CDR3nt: TGTGCCAGCAGTTTATTGGGACAGGGGGATCAGCCCCAGCATTTT
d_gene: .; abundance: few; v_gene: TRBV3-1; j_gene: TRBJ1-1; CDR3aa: CASSQDTGGNTEAFF; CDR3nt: TGTGCCAGCAGCCAAGATACAGGTGGGAACACTGAAGCTTTCTTT
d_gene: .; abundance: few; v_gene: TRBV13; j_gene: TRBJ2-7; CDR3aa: CASTYGEGSSYEQYF; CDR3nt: TGTGCCAGCACCTACGGAGAGGGGAGCTCCTACGAGCAGTACTTC
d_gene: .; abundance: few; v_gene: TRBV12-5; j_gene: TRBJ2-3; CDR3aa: CASGLPGRSTDTQYF; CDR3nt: TGTGCTAGTGGTTTGCCCGGGCGGAGCACAGATACGCAGTATTTT
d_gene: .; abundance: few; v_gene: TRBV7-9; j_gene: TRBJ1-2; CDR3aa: CASSLSGGLMDGYTF; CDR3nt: TGTGCCAGCAGCTTATCCGGGGGGCTCATGGATGGCTACACCTTC
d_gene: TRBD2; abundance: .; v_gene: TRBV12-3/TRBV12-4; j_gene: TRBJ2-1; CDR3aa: CASSNGTIDEQFF; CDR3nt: TGTGCCAGCAGTAACGGGACTATCGATGAGCAGTTCTTC
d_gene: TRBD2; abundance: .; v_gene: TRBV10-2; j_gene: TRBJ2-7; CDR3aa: CASSGGGLATDYEQYF; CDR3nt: TGCGCCAGCAGTGGGGGGGGACTAGCGACCGACTACGAGCAGTACTTC
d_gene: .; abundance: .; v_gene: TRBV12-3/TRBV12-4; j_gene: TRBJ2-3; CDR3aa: CASSHRTSTDTQYF; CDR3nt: TGTGCCAGCAGCCATAGAACTAGCACAGATACGCAGTATTTT